The 2 T cell receptor beta chains listed next were all sequenced from one sample in a study of blood T cell repertoires in COVID-19. Data came from immunoSEQ multiplex PCR; TCRdb stores just in-frame clones and leaves some out. Of under 200,000 clones in the sample, just over 90% are singletons; the top ten hold around 5.1%. The sequenced sample was peripheral blood. Source of these receptors: a man aged 18 to 35 with COVID-19, enrolled during active disease.

The chain employs TRBV2 and TRBJ2-3, with TRBD2 matching 8 bases. Unmatched junction bases numbered 14, after V lost 8 bases and J lost 4 bases. There are 16 residues in the CDR3. Germline CDR1 and CDR2: SNHLY and FYNNEI. The CDR3 DNA reads TGTGCCAGCTCCATCTATATAGGACTAGCTGCAGATACGCAGTATTTT. Translating it yields CASSIYIGLAADTQYF.

The J gene is TRBJ2-1, the V gene TRBV29-1, with a tentative D call TRBD2 (5 bases). The CDR3 covers 12 residues. CDR1 SQVTM and CDR2 ANQGSEA come from the germline V gene. V lost 2 bases and J lost 5, with 7 bases in between. The CDR3 DNA is TGCAGCGTTGAATCCGGGGACAATGAGCAGTTCTTC. Translated: CSVESGDNEQFF.